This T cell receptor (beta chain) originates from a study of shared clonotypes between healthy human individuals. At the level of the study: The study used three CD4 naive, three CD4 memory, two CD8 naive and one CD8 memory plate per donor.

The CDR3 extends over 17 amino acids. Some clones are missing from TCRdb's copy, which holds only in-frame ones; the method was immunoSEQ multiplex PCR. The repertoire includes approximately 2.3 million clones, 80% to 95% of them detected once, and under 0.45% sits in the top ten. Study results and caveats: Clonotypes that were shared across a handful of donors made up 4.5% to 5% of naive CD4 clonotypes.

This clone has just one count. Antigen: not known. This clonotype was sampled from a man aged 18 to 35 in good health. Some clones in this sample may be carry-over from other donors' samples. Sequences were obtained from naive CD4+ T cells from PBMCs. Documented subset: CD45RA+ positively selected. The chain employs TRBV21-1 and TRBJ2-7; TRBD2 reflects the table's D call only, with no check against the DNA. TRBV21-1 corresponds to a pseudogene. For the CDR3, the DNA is TGTGCCAGCAGCAAAGAACAAAAACTAGCGGGAGTTGATGAGCAGTACTTC. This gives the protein CASSKEQKLAGVDEQYF.